The 20 T cell receptor beta chains reported below all come from one sample, sequenced in a study of T cells after yellow fever vaccination. TCRdb called the 5' RACE reads again in MiXCR, with one record for every CDR3 protein. The sample has under 90,000 distinct CDR3 sequences; over 6.5% are singletons. Sequencing used CD8+ T cells sorted from PBMCs, obtained about 41 days after the first yellow fever vaccination. Receptors originate from a man in his late teens or twenties who received the YFV17D yellow fever vaccine.

This clonotype has at least ten counts. V is TRBV20-1 and J is TRBJ2-3; D is possibly TRBD1 (5 bases). V dropped 0 bases and J dropped 6 bases, with 19 bases sitting between them. The CDR3 is 16 residues long. The germline CDR1 and CDR2 sequences are DFQATT and SNEGSKA (reference sequence). The CDR3 loop is CSARDQAGLEVDTQYF. Written as DNA, the CDR3 is TGCAGTGCTAGAGATCAGGCAGGGTTGGAAGTGGATACGCAGTATTTT.

This clonotype was observed many times. The V call is TRBV5-6, the J call TRBJ2-3, with a tentative D call TRBD2 (5 bases). The CDR3 is 14 amino acids. Trimming removed 0 bases from V and 1 base from J, with 6 bases in between. CDR1 and CDR2 (germline): SGHDT, YYEEEE. DNA for the CDR3: TGTGCCAGCAGCTTGGAGGAGGGCACAGATACGCAGTATTTT. This translates into CASSLEEGTDTQYF.

At least ten counts were recorded for this clonotype. The J gene is TRBJ1-1, the V gene TRBV11-2; the D gene is possibly TRBD1 (5 bases). CDR1 is SGHAT and CDR2 is FQNNGV in the germline V gene. V was pared by 4 bases and J by 1 base, with 10 bases between. This CDR3 has 14 residues. CDR3 sequence reads: CASSYPQGNTEAFF. In DNA, the CDR3 is TGTGCCAGCAGCTATCCGCAGGGGAACACTGAAGCTTTCTTT.

This clonotype was detected only a few times. The V call is TRBV7-8, the J call TRBJ1-1; no clear D gene. Germline assignment: CDR1 SGHVS and CDR2 FQNEAQ. The CDR3 sequence is 13 residues long. The V end lost 8 bases, the J end lost 0 bases, and 10 bases lay between the germline ends. This CDR3 reads CASVREVNTEAFF. In nucleotides, the CDR3 is TGTGCCAGCGTAAGGGAAGTGAACACTGAAGCTTTCTTT.

This chain links TRBV28 with TRBJ2-1; 7 positions match TRBD2. Looked up from germline, CDR1 is MDHEN and CDR2 is SYDVKM. J was trimmed by 0 bases and V by 5 bases; bases with no gene match: 7. This CDR3 contains 16 residues. The CDR3 region is CASSPLAPSSYNEQFF. In DNA, the CDR3 is TGTGCCAGCAGTCCACTAGCGCCGAGCTCCTACAATGAGCAGTTCTTC. Using reference TRBV28 and TRBJ2-1 for the parts outside the CDR3, the full variable domain is DVKVTQSSRYLVKRTGEKVFLECVQDMDHENMFWYRQDPGLGLRLIYFSYDVKMKEKGDIPEGYSVSREKKERFSLILESASTNQTSMYLCASSPLAPSSYNEQFFGPGTRLTVL.

This clonotype was counted ten times or more. The chain combines TRBV27 with TRBJ2-1; the D gene is possibly TRBD1 (5 bases). The CDR3 is 13 residues long. The V gene lost 0 bases and the J gene lost 8 bases, with 8 bases spanning the gap. Germline V gene sequence: CDR1 MNHEY, CDR2 SMNVEV (reference sequence). CDR3 DNA sequence: TGTGCCAGCAGTTTATCAGGGGTCCATGAGCAGTTCTTC. Translation gives CASSLSGVHEQFF.

The rearrangement links TRBV5-1 to TRBJ2-7, with a possible D match to TRBD1 (5 bases). V lost 0 bases and J lost 2, with 9 bases in between. CDR3 length equals 14 residues. CDR1 is SGHRS and CDR2 is YFSETQ in the germline V gene. The CDR3 here is CASSLAGLTYEQYF. The CDR3 DNA sequence: TGCGCCAGCAGCTTGGCAGGGCTAACCTACGAGCAGTACTTC.

This clonotype has ten or more counts. This chain links TRBV6-5 with TRBJ1-1; D is unresolved. This CDR3 is built from 11 residues. Germline V gene data show CDR1 as MNHEY and CDR2 as SVGAGI. Trimming removed 5 bases at V and 6 bases at J, with 7 bases between. CDR3 sequence (DNA): TGTGCCAGCAGTACCTCCGCTGAAGCTTTCTTT. Its translation: CASSTSAEAFF.

There are many counts of this clonotype. The rearrangement uses TRBV11-2 and TRBJ2-6, with TRBD2 identical over 11 bases. CDR3 length: 18 amino acids. The germline V gene has CDR1 SGHAT and CDR2 FQNNGV. Trimming cost V 4 bases and J 0 bases; bases outside gene matches: 5. For the CDR3, the DNA is TGTGCCAGCAGCTGGCCTGGGACTAGCGGCTCTGGGGCCAACGTCCTGACTTTC. Its protein product is CASSWPGTSGSGANVLTF.

This clonotype was seen at least ten times. V and J are TRBV27 and TRBJ2-1; TRBD2 might be the D (5 bases). Germline V lookup: CDR1 MNHEY, CDR2 SMNVEV (reference sequence). The CDR3 runs to 15 residues. V was cut by 2 bases and J by 1 base, with 9 bases left in between. The CDR3 nucleotides read TGTGCCAGCAGTTTAGGCAGCGGTTCCTACAATGAGCAGTTCTTC. Residues: CASSLGSGSYNEQFF.

The chain is built from TRBV30 and TRBJ2-7; possible D gene TRBD1, 5 bases. Per the germline V gene, CDR1 is GTSNPN and CDR2 is SVGIG (reference sequence). V lost 5 bases and J 3 bases, leaving 11 bases between the germline ends. The CDR3 loop spans 12 amino acids. The CDR3 DNA reads as TGTGCCTGGGACAGAGCAGACTACGAGCAGTACTTC. This translates into CAWDRADYEQYF.

The chain couples TRBV6-5 to TRBJ2-7; possible D gene TRBD2, 6 bases. V was shortened by 2 bases and J by 1 base, with 15 bases between the two germline ends. The CDR3 totals 16 residues. Germline V gene sequence: CDR1 MNHEY, CDR2 SVGAGI. CDR3 sequence: CASSYAPTRQSYEQYF. The CDR3 DNA reads TGTGCCAGCAGTTACGCCCCGACTAGACAGTCCTACGAGCAGTACTTC.

This clonotype showed up just a few times. The J gene is TRBJ1-2, the V gene TRBV9; the D gene is possibly TRBD1 (6 bases). Germline V gives CDR1 SGDLS, CDR2 YYNGEE. The CDR3 spans 15 residues. V was trimmed by 0 bases and J by 8 bases, leaving 17 bases between them. CDR3 amino acids: CASSVGVPGAYGYTF. The DNA of the CDR3 is TGTGCCAGCAGCGTAGGGGTCCCAGGGGCCTACGGCTACACCTTC.

This clonotype was counted at least ten times. The V call is TRBV7-2, the J call TRBJ2-7, with no clear D. Germline V lookup: CDR1 SGHTA, CDR2 FQGNSA. V was shortened by 5 bases and J by 4 bases, with 15 bases between the two germline ends. The CDR3 runs 14 residues. CDR3 region: CASSRRLGNYEQYF. The CDR3 bases are TGTGCCAGCAGCCGGCGCTTGGGGAATTACGAGCAGTACTTC. The full variable domain, in which reference TRBV7-2 and TRBJ2-7 provide the parts outside the CDR3, is GAGVSQSPSNKVTEKGKDVELRCDPISGHTALYWYRQSLGQGLEFLIYFQGNSAPDKSGLPSDRFSAERTGGSVSTLTIQRTQQEDSAVYLCASSRRLGNYEQYFGPGTRLTVT.

The table lists this clonotype with a few counts. The CDR3 bases are TGTGCCAGCATCCCCGGGGGACTAGCGGGGTCCTACACAGATACGCAGTATTTT. It is translated as CASIPGGLAGSYTDTQYF. The chain links TRBV11-2 to TRBJ2-3, with 13 bases identical to TRBD2. V gave up 7 bases and J gave up 2 bases; unmatched junction bases: 12. CDR1 and CDR2 (germline): SGHAT, FQNNGV. The CDR3 runs 18 residues.

The chain employs TRBV10-3 and TRBJ1-6, with D perhaps TRBD1 (5 bases). Trimming shortened V by 0 bases and J by 7 bases, and 10 bases separated the two germline ends. This CDR3 spans 15 amino acids. Germline V gives CDR1 ENHRY, CDR2 SYGVKD. CDR3 amino acids: CAISESGTANSPLHF. The CDR3 DNA reads TGTGCCATCAGTGAGTCCGGGACGGCGAATTCACCCCTCCACTTT.

The sample holds many counts of this clonotype. The genes are TRBV4-2 and TRBJ2-7; 7 nucleotides match TRBD1. Germline-derived CDR1 and CDR2 are LGHNA and YNFKEQ. V trimming: 4 bases; J trimming: 1 base; junction bases outside the gene matches: 4. This CDR3 is built from 14 residues. In nucleotides, the CDR3 is TGTGCCAGCAGCCCCGGGGACAGTTCCTACGAGCAGTACGTC. As protein: CASSPGDSSYEQYV.

This clonotype was found a few times. This rearrangement joins TRBV29-1 to TRBJ2-7; no clear D gene. This CDR3 has 13 amino acids. In germline, CDR1 is SQVTM, CDR2 ANQGSEA. V lost 6 bases and J 0 bases, leaving 12 bases between the germline ends. CDR3 region: CSVLTESSYEQYV. As DNA, the CDR3 is TGCAGCGTGTTGACGGAATCCTCCTACGAGCAGTACGTC.

The genes are TRBV7-9 and TRBJ2-3, with 8 bases fitting TRBD2. The CDR3 loop spans 15 amino acids. Trimming took 8 bases from V and 4 from J; bases not matched to a gene: 11. CDR1 and CDR2 (germline): SEHNR, FQNEAQ (reference sequence). The CDR3 region has the DNA TGTGCCAGCGCCCTTCGGGCGGGGGGATCAGATACGCAGTATTTT. Encoded protein: CASALRAGGSDTQYF.

The sample holds many counts of this clonotype. The V gene is TRBV15, the J gene TRBJ2-5; the match to TRBD2 covers 11 bases. This CDR3 region has 15 residues. Trimming at V came to 0 bases and at J to 5 bases, leaving 2 bases not matched to a gene. CDR1 LNHNV and CDR2 YYDKDF come from the germline V gene (reference sequence). The CDR3 is CATSRDLAGGETQYF. CDR3 sequence (DNA): TGTGCCACCAGCAGAGATCTAGCGGGGGGTGAGACCCAGTACTTC.